Below are 13 T cell receptor beta chains sequenced from a single sample in a study of regulatory T cells in long-lasting Graves disease (dated by TCRdb to about 2021). Read against the paper, the sample's time point label means: persistent/refractory GD, antithyroid drugs over 5 years with positive TRAb. RNA was extracted from PBMCs in TRIzol for both TCR sequencing and RNA sequencing. The library came from multiplex PCR. The data were produced on an Illumina HiSeq 4000. CDR3 regions were amplified by Arm-PCR with iRepertoire HTBI primers to construct TCR beta libraries. TCRdb trimmed public reads at Q25 via fastp, called clones via MiXCR and kept in-frame beta chains. Rows are combined by CDR3 protein, so each entry shows the most common genes and DNA. This sample gives about 400,000 distinct CDR3 sequences in total; less than 25% of them show up just once. The ten biggest clones cover around 20% of the sample.

This sample comprised peripheral blood mononuclear cells (PBMCs), obtained when the disease was refractory, from a patient treated with antithyroid drugs. The source of these receptors is a female donor with Graves disease.

The chain employs TRBV7-9 and TRBJ1-4; D is ambiguous. V was clipped by 1 base and J by 5 bases, with 14 bases between them. The CDR3 sequence is 16 residues long. Looked up from germline, CDR1 is SEHNR and CDR2 is FQNEAQ (reference sequence). CDR3 bases: TGTGCCAGCAGCTTAGACAACGGACTAAACAATGAAAAACTGTTTTTT. Protein: CASSLDNGLNNEKLFF.

The chain links TRBV5-1 to TRBJ2-3, with 9 nucleotides matching TRBD2. This CDR3 contains 14 residues. Germline lookup yields CDR1 SGHRS and CDR2 YFSETQ. The ends lost 4 bases at V and 3 bases at J; junction bases unmatched: 3. CDR3: CASSPLAGTDTQYF. As DNA, the CDR3 is TGCGCCAGCAGCCCTCTAGCGGGAACAGATACGCAGTATTTT.

The gene calls are TRBV28 and TRBJ2-1, with D perhaps being TRBD1 or TRBD2 (6 bases each). The CDR3 is made up of 15 amino acids. V was pared by 10 bases and J by 1 base, with 17 bases between. Germline V CDR1 and CDR2: MDHEN, SYDVKM. CDR3 coding DNA: TGTGCCACTACTTTAGGAGGGGGATCCTACAATGAGCAGTTCTTC. This translates into CATTLGGGSYNEQFF. Drawing the rest from reference TRBV28 and TRBJ2-1, the complete variable domain is DVKVTQSSRYLVKRTGEKVFLECVQDMDHENMFWYRQDPGLGLRLIYFSYDVKMKEKGDIPEGYSVSREKKERFSLILESASTNQTSMYLCATTLGGGSYNEQFFGPGTRLTVL.

This clonotype was counted a few times. The chain carries TRBV2 and TRBJ2-3; D ambiguous. Germline-derived CDR1 and CDR2 are SNHLY and FYNNEI. The CDR3 totals 12 residues. V was trimmed by 8 bases and J by 6 bases, leaving 12 bases between them. The DNA for the CDR3 is TGTGCCAGCGAGAATTTGGAGGATACGCAGTATTTT. It codes for CASENLEDTQYF.

This clonotype was seen a handful of times. V and J are TRBV7-2 and TRBJ2-3, with D possibly matching TRBD2 (6 bases). CDR1 is SGHTA, CDR2 FQGNSA, per germline. The CDR3 loop spans 12 amino acids. Trimming took 5 bases from V and 6 from J, leaving 9 bases between them. Here the CDR3 reads CASSRSGDTQYF. In DNA form, the CDR3 reads TGTGCCAGCAGCCGAAGCGGGGATACGCAGTATTTT.

J is TRBJ2-5 and V is TRBV7-3, with TRBD2 as a possible D gene (5 bases). The germline V and J ends were trimmed by 3 bases and 3 bases, with 8 bases remaining between them. CDR3 length: 13 amino acids. Germline-derived CDR1 and CDR2 are SGHTA and FQGTGA. CDR3 in DNA: TGTGCCAGCAGCTTCGGGGAAAAAGAGACCCAGTACTTC. It translates to CASSFGEKETQYF.

This clonotype was counted between two and nine times. V is TRBV5-1 and J is TRBJ2-2, with a possible D match to TRBD1 (5 bases). Germline CDR1 reads SGHRS; CDR2 reads YFSETQ. The CDR3 covers 15 residues. V gave up 5 bases and J gave up 0 bases, with 11 bases separating them. The CDR3 loop is CASRWGSPNTGELFF. In nucleotides, the CDR3 is TGCGCCAGCAGGTGGGGCAGCCCGAACACCGGGGAGCTGTTTTTT.

This clonotype was recorded many times. The rearrangement uses TRBV30 and TRBJ1-4; D is perhaps TRBD1 (6 bases). The germline V and J ends were trimmed by 2 bases and 3 bases, with 10 bases remaining between them. CDR1 is GTSNPN, CDR2 SVGIG, per germline (reference sequence). The CDR3 spans 14 residues. The CDR3 is CAWSRDTPNEKLFF. The CDR3 nucleotides are TGTGCCTGGAGTAGGGACACCCCTAATGAAAAACTGTTTTTT.

The chain couples TRBV10-3 to TRBJ2-7, with 11 bases aligning to TRBD2. J was trimmed by 6 bases and V by 0 bases; bases with no gene match: 7. The CDR3 consists of 16 residues. Germline CDR1 reads ENHRY; CDR2 reads SYGVKD. The CDR3 spells CAISESNSGRAGEQYF. As DNA, the CDR3 is TGTGCCATCAGTGAGTCGAATAGCGGGAGGGCCGGCGAGCAGTACTTC.

This clonotype has at least ten counts. The chain combines TRBV7-2 with TRBJ2-7; no definite D call. V gave up 0 bases and J gave up 0 bases, with 15 bases separating them. CDR1 is SGHTA, CDR2 FQGNSA, per germline. This CDR3 contains 17 residues. CDR3 region: CASSLAVPGPLSYEQYF. CDR3 in DNA: TGTGCCAGCAGCTTAGCGGTACCCGGACCCCTCTCCTACGAGCAGTACTTC.

This chain uses TRBV9 with TRBJ1-2; 8 nucleotides line up with TRBD1. The length of the CDR3 is 15 residues. The V gene end was trimmed by 0 bases and the J gene end by 3 bases; junction bases not matched to a gene: 4. Germline assignment: CDR1 SGDLS and CDR2 YYNGEE. CDR3 sequence reads: CASSVGGGQDYGYTF. CDR3 nucleotides: TGTGCCAGCAGCGTAGGAGGGGGACAGGACTATGGCTACACCTTC. Full variable domain (remainder filled in from reference TRBV9 and TRBJ1-2): DSGVTQTPKHLITATGQRVTLRCSPRSGDLSVYWYQQSLDQGLQFLIQYYNGEERAKGNILERFSAQQFPDLHSELNLSSLELGDSALYFCASSVGGGQDYGYTFGSGTRLTVV.

The CDR3 loop is CAWSSWDSGTSTDTQYF. The CDR3 nucleotides read TGTGCCTGGAGCTCTTGGGATAGCGGGACAAGCACAGATACGCAGTATTTT. The chain uses TRBV30 and TRBJ2-3, with 8 bases matching TRBD2. The V and J ends lost 3 bases and 0 bases, in that order; junction bases with no gene match: 11. The CDR3 totals 17 residues. Germline-derived CDR1 and CDR2 are GTSNPN and SVGIG (reference sequence).

The chain uses TRBV19 and TRBJ2-2; D is unclear. Germline lookup yields CDR1 LNHDA and CDR2 SQIVND (reference sequence). V was pared by 4 bases and J by 5 bases, with 14 bases between. The CDR3 length is 15 residues. DNA for the CDR3: TGTGCCAGTAGTAAAGCCAATCAGGCGACCGGGGAGCTGTTTTTT. This sequence encodes CASSKANQATGELFF.